Listed here are 2 T cell receptor beta chains from one sample, sequenced in a study of glioma-infiltrating T cells. Using RNA template, CDR3s of TCR alpha and beta were amplified with iRepertoire arm-PCR. From the multiplex PCR reads, TCRdb called clonotypes with MiXCR, one entry per CDR3 protein. This sample has around 100,000 distinct CDR3 sequences; around 28% occur once, and the top ten carry approximately 43%. The specimen sequenced was glioma tissue, nonneoplastic brain tissue, or PBMCs (not recorded which). These receptors were taken from a human donor with low-grade glioma or glioblastoma, undergoing nonglioma brain surgery, or in good health (not recorded which).

Only a few counts were recorded for this clonotype. The rearrangement links TRBV3-1 to TRBJ1-5; D ambiguous. Germline V CDR1 and CDR2: LGHDT, YNNKEL (reference sequence). The CDR3 covers 13 residues. Trimming took 0 bases from V and 6 from J, leaving 6 bases between them. The CDR3 bases are TGTGCCAGCAGCCAAGAACCCAGTCAGCCCCAGCATTTT. Translating it yields CASSQEPSQPQHF.

A note on this clonotype: A clone one base away is much larger, so this may be a read error. V usage is TRBV6-4 and J usage is TRBJ2-3, with a tentative D call TRBD1 (5 bases). Per the germline V gene, CDR1 is MRHNA and CDR2 is SNTAGT. This CDR3 has 15 residues. V was pared by 5 bases and J by 9 bases, with 21 bases between. The CDR3 here is CASSLRGLNRETQYF. DNA of the CDR3: TGTGCCAGCAGTTTAAGGGGATTGAATAGGGAAACGCAGTATTTT.